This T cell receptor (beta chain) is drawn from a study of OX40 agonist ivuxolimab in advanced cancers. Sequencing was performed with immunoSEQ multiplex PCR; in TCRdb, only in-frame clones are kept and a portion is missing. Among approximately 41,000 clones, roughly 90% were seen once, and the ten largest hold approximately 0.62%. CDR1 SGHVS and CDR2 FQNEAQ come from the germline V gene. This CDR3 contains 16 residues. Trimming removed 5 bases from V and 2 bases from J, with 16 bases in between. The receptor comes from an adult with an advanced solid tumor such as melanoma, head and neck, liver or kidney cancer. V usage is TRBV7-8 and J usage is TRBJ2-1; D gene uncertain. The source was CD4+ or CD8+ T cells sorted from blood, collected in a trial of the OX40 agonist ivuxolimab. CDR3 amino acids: CASSPERGGTYNEQFF. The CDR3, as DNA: TGTGCCAGCAGCCCGGAGAGAGGCGGAACCTACAATGAGCAGTTCTTC.